The 21 T cell receptor beta chains below all came from one sample that was sequenced in a study of T cell responses to AZD1222 COVID-19 vaccine. Profiling relied on immunoSEQ multiplex PCR, and the TCRdb table lists in-frame clones only, not all of them. The table lists under 200,000 clones, roughly 92% of them singletons. The material was peripheral blood, obtained on day 0 of AZD1222 vaccination. The receptors derive from an adult in good health.

V gene TRBV11-3 combines with J gene TRBJ2-2, with D perhaps matching TRBD2 (6 bases). The V end lost 5 bases, the J end lost 4 bases, and 11 bases lay between the germline ends. The germline CDR1 and CDR2 sequences are SGHNT and YENEEA. The CDR3 has 14 amino acids. The CDR3, as DNA: TGTGCCAGCAGCCCAGGACTATTCACCGGGGAGCTGTTTTTT. It translates to CASSPGLFTGELFF.

The gene calls are TRBV29-1 and TRBJ2-2, with D possibly being TRBD2 (6 bases). The CDR3 loop spans 14 amino acids. V was pared by 5 bases and J by 0 bases, with 10 bases between. Per the germline V gene, CDR1 is SQVTM and CDR2 is ANQGSEA. The CDR3 bases are TGCAGCGTTCGCGGGGCTTCGAACACCGGGGAGCTGTTTTTT. Translating it yields CSVRGASNTGELFF.

V usage is TRBV13 and J usage is TRBJ1-4, with no clear D. The CDR3 runs 15 residues. Germline CDR1 is PRHDT and CDR2 is FYEKMQ (reference sequence). Trimming took 3 bases from V and 10 from J, leaving 18 bases between them. CDR3 sequence: CASSLWSEGAGKLFF. For the CDR3, the DNA is TGTGCCAGCAGCTTGTGGTCGGAAGGAGCAGGAAAACTGTTTTTT.

The V call is TRBV2, the J call TRBJ1-6, with 11 bases lining up with TRBD1. CDR3 size: 15 residues. Looked up from germline, CDR1 is SNHLY and CDR2 is FYNNEI. Trimming took 4 bases from V and 7 from J; bases not matched to a gene: 3. This CDR3 is CASSGTGGRNSPLHF. The CDR3 nucleotides read TGTGCCAGCAGTGGGACAGGGGGCCGAAATTCACCCCTCCACTTT.

This clone was recorded only once. The V call is TRBV27, the J call TRBJ2-7; 14 bases agree with TRBD2. Germline CDR1 is MNHEY and CDR2 is SMNVEV (reference sequence). Trimming at V came to 3 bases and at J to 3 bases, leaving 7 bases not matched to a gene. The CDR3 contains 17 residues. The CDR3 region has the DNA TGTGCCAGCAGTTTTTCGGGGACTAGCGGGAGTTACTACGAGCAGTACTTC. This codes for CASSFSGTSGSYYEQYF.

This sequence joins TRBV10-2 and TRBJ1-2; D is unclear. This CDR3 comprises 13 residues. The V end was cut by 3 bases, the J end by 4 bases, with 9 bases between. From germline, CDR1 is WSHSY and CDR2 SAAADI. CDR3 amino acids: CASSEVSFYGYTF. The CDR3 bases are TGCGCCAGCAGTGAAGTCAGCTTCTATGGCTACACCTTC.

This clone has just one count. The V gene is TRBV11-2, the J gene TRBJ2-6; tentatively, D is TRBD2 (5 bases). Between the trimmed V and J ends, which lost 5 bases and 0 bases, there was a span of 14 bases. The germline V gene encodes CDR1 SGHAT and CDR2 FQNNGV. CDR3 length equals 17 residues. The CDR3 DNA follows: TGTGCCAGCAGCCTCAGAGGGCCCCCCTCTGGGGCCAACGTCCTGACTTTC. Translated, it gives CASSLRGPPSGANVLTF.

As for this clone: At the DNA level, this CDR3 is encoded by other sequences in the same sample as well. The V gene is TRBV28, the J gene TRBJ1-1; possibly TRBD1 for D (5 bases). The CDR3 is 13 amino acids. With 3 bases removed from V and 4 bases from J, the gap between germline ends came to 9 bases. Germline V gives CDR1 MDHEN, CDR2 SYDVKM. The CDR3: CASSLGRGTEAFF. The CDR3 DNA reads TGTGCCAGCAGTTTGGGAAGGGGCACTGAAGCTTTCTTT.

The J gene is TRBJ2-3, the V gene TRBV24-1; 10 nucleotides line up with TRBD2. CDR3 length: 19 residues. Germline CDR1 and CDR2: KGHDR and SFDVKD. The V gene end was trimmed by 3 bases and the J gene end by 5 bases; junction bases not matched to a gene: 16. The CDR3 DNA reads as TGTGCCACCAGTGATACCCGCCGAGTCAGCGGGAGGGCGCGAGATACGCAGTATTTT. The encoded protein is CATSDTRRVSGRARDTQYF.

The rearrangement joins TRBV28 to TRBJ1-5, with D uncertain. The germline V gene encodes CDR1 MDHEN and CDR2 SYDVKM. CDR3 length: 14 residues. With 3 bases removed from V and 1 base from J, the gap between germline ends came to 7 bases. DNA for the CDR3: TGTGCCAGCAGTTTCCCCTTGAGCAATCAGCCCCAGCATTTT. Its translation: CASSFPLSNQPQHF.

The J gene is TRBJ1-6, the V gene TRBV30, with no clear D. The germline gives CDR1 GTSNPN, CDR2 SVGIG (reference sequence). V was cut by 3 bases and J by 2 bases, with 8 bases left in between. The CDR3 sequence is 14 residues long. DNA of the CDR3: TGTGCCTGGAGGACGAGTGCCTATAATTCACCCCTCCACTTT. This translates into CAWRTSAYNSPLHF. Using reference TRBV30 and TRBJ1-6 for the parts outside the CDR3, the full variable domain is SQTIHQWPATLVQPVGSPLSLECTVEGTSNPNLYWYRQAAGRGLQLLFYSVGIGQISSEVPQNLSASRPQDRQFILSSKKLLLSDSGFYLCAWRTSAYNSPLHFGNGTRLTVT.

DNA of the CDR3: TGTGCCAGCAGTTTAAGGGCGGACGTAAGTCACTCTGGAAACACCATATATTTT. It specifies CASSLRADVSHSGNTIYF. The chain joins TRBV5-4 to TRBJ1-3, with no clear D. Trimming took off 5 bases at V and 0 bases at J, with 21 bases between the two ends. Germline CDR1 and CDR2: SGHNT and YYREEE (reference sequence). CDR3 length equals 18 residues.

This chain joins TRBV3-1 (or the pseudogene TRBV3-2) and TRBJ1-4; D is ambiguous. There are 11 residues in the CDR3. Germline V gene sequence: CDR1 LGHDT, CDR2 YNNKEL (reference sequence). V lost 1 base, J lost 8 bases, and 2 bases lay in between. The CDR3 nucleotides read TGTGCCAGCAGCCAAGTCGAAAAACTGTTTTTT. Translated, it gives CASSQVEKLFF.

The V and J genes are TRBV27 and TRBJ2-7, with TRBD1 matching over 7 bases. The CDR3 loop spans 14 amino acids. Germline CDR1 and CDR2: MNHEY and SMNVEV (reference sequence). Unmatched junction bases numbered 7, after V lost 4 bases and J lost 4 bases. The CDR3 protein is CASSSGTVGYEQYF. The CDR3 DNA is TGTGCCAGCAGTTCCGGGACAGTGGGATACGAGCAGTACTTC.

This chain links TRBV28 with TRBJ2-3; no reliable D call. V lost 8 bases and J 6 bases, leaving 9 bases between the germline ends. This CDR3 is 11 amino acids long. Germline CDR1 MDHEN, CDR2 SYDVKM. DNA of the CDR3: TGTGCCAGCTCTCTCTTCGATACGCAGTATTTT. Amino acid sequence: CASSLFDTQYF.

This clone came up once. The CDR3 DNA reads as TGTGCCAGTAGGAGTACAGGGTCTGGGGCCAACGTCCTGACTTTC. It is translated as CASRSTGSGANVLTF. The chain uses TRBV19 and TRBJ2-6; D is perhaps TRBD1 (6 bases). CDR1 LNHDA and CDR2 SQIVND come from the germline V gene (reference sequence). The ends were cut back, 6 bases at V and 1 base at J, with 10 bases in the middle. The CDR3 is 15 amino acids.

The V gene is TRBV7-6, the J gene TRBJ2-2; TRBD2 might be the D (5 bases). The CDR3 is made up of 17 amino acids. Trimming took 1 base from V and 4 from J, leaving 16 bases between them. The germline V gene has CDR1 SGHVS and CDR2 FNYEAQ. CDR3 bases: TGTGCCAGCAGCTTAGTACTGGGAGCTCGTGGCACCGGGGAGCTGTTTTTT. Its protein is CASSLVLGARGTGELFF.

This chain uses TRBV5-4 with TRBJ1-2, with D perhaps TRBD1 (5 bases). Trimming took 4 bases from V and 5 from J, leaving 18 bases between them. The germline gives CDR1 SGHNT, CDR2 YYREEE (reference sequence). There are 15 residues in the CDR3. Here the CDR3 DNA reads TGTGCCAGCAGCGATCCCTCCAGACAGTATTATGGCTACACCTTC. Translating it yields CASSDPSRQYYGYTF.

CDR3 nucleotide sequence: TGTGCCAGCAGCTTAAGAGCGTCGGCTCACAATGAGCAGTTCTTC. Translation gives CASSLRASAHNEQFF. This sequence joins TRBV5-5 and TRBJ2-1, with D uncertain. The CDR3 loop spans 15 amino acids. Germline assignment: CDR1 SGHKS and CDR2 YYEKEE (reference sequence). V was cut by 2 bases and J by 5 bases, with 14 bases left in between. Full variable domain (outside the CDR3, taken from reference TRBV5-5 and TRBJ2-1): DAGVTQSPTHLIKTRGQQVTLRCSPISGHKSVSWYQQVLGQGPQFIFQYYEKEERGRGNFPDRFSARQFPNYSSELNVNALLLGDSALYLCASSLRASAHNEQFFGPGTRLTVL.

This sequence joins TRBV7-9 and TRBJ2-4; tentatively, D is TRBD1 (5 bases). V shed 8 bases and J shed 4 bases, with 9 bases lying between them. CDR3 length equals 12 residues. Per germline, CDR1 SEHNR and CDR2 FQNEAQ (reference sequence). CDR3 region: CASEGAKNIQYF. In DNA, the CDR3 is TGTGCCAGCGAAGGGGCAAAAAACATTCAGTACTTC. The whole variable domain, remainder taken from reference TRBV7-9 and TRBJ2-4, is DTGVSQNPRHKITKRGQNVTFRCDPISEHNRLYWYRQTLGQGPEFLTYFQNEAQLEKSRLLSDRFSAERPKGSFSTLEIQRTEQGDSAMYLCASEGAKNIQYFGAGTRLSVL.

V and J are TRBV15 and TRBJ1-1; a weak D match, TRBD1 (5 bases). From germline, CDR1 is LNHNV and CDR2 YYDKDF (reference sequence). The CDR3 sequence is 15 residues long. V was trimmed by 1 base and J by 4 bases, leaving 13 bases between them. CDR3 sequence reads: CATSRVKARGTEAFF. As DNA, the CDR3 is TGTGCCACCAGCAGAGTAAAGGCGAGGGGCACTGAAGCTTTCTTT.